The clone carrying this TCR beta chain was observed a few times. Its antigen is unidentified. V gave up 4 bases and J gave up 9 bases, with 13 bases separating them. The CDR3 runs to 13 residues. The V gene's germline CDR1 is SGHTS and CDR2 YDEGEE. These data belong to a study of T-cell memory formation after mild COVID-19. Overall study context: The two donors had largely donor-specific TCR clusters.

General study points: The SARS-CoV-2 specificity of second-wave clones reaching peak at day 37 remained unverified. Contracting clones from day 15 to 85 showed balanced CD4/CD8; later expanders favored CD4+.

The 5'RACE method, run with constant-segment primers, produced TCR alpha and TCR beta cDNA libraries (carrying sample barcodes and UMIs). In TCRdb, the 5' RACE reads were re-called with MiXCR into one record per CDR3 protein. The table lists just under 550,000 distinct CDR3 sequences, roughly 20% of them singletons. The TCR originated in an adult woman who had mild COVID-19 (a few samples of this study predate the infection). Cell type and time point are not known. This rearrangement joins TRBV5-8 to TRBJ2-2; the D gene is possibly TRBD2 (5 bases). Sequencing was performed on PBMCs or a T cell subset sorted from them (not recorded which). The CDR3, as DNA: TGTGCCAGCAGCCGACCGAGGGTCCGGGAGCTGTTTTTT. This gives the protein CASSRPRVRELFF. Full variable domain (rest looked up from reference TRBV5-8 and TRBJ2-2): EAGVTQSPTHLIKTRGQQATLRCSPISGHTSVYWYQQALGLGLQFLLWYDEGEERNRGNFPPRFSGRQFPNYSSELNVNALELEDSALYLCASSRPRVRELFFGEGSRLTVL.